The TCR beta chain under discussion was sequenced for a study of beta chain features in type 1 diabetes. Study details: Cell yields, gender and age were similar in healthy donors and patients. Across the samples, some 99 million sorted cells were examined in total.

Expressed TCRB transcripts were sequenced, since all the RNA that had been isolated was reverse transcribed. Profiling relied on immunoSEQ multiplex PCR, and the TCRdb table lists in-frame clones only, not all of them. The sample yields some 410,000 clones, approximately 14% seen once. Broader study findings: Researchers report that Type 1 diabetes patients had moderately but significantly shorter TCRB CDR3s across all four CD4+ subsets. The question left open here concerned HLA type influencing TCRB rearrangement.

Regarding this clone: What it binds is unknown.

The CDR3 consists of 11 residues. The germline gives CDR1 MGHDK, CDR2 SYGVNS. Trimming pared 10 bases from V and 1 base from J, leaving 7 bases between. The sample taken for sequencing was naive CD4+ T cells from blood. The origin of this receptor is a man aged 30 to 39 in good health. The rearrangement uses TRBV25-1 and TRBJ1-1; no reliable D call. The CDR3 protein is CATRRNTEAFF. Here the CDR3 DNA reads TGTGCCACCCGTCGGAACACTGAAGCTTTCTTT.